The rows below give T cell receptor beta chains drawn from one sample of a study of cytomegalovirus exposure and HLA in healthy donors. This table comes from immunoSEQ multiplex PCR, and its TCRdb copy is limited to in-frame clones, with some not included. The sample shows about 150,000 clones, roughly 84% of them seen only once. The sequencing sample was made of PBMCs. Every receptor here comes from a man aged 18 to 29 in good health and CMV-seronegative. CDR3s include the opening cysteine and the closing phenylalanine or tryptophan. D genes are given only for firm matches. Rows may omit the clone size; those that give it use once, few, many or a size class.

J gene,D gene,clone size,V gene,CDR3 DNA,CDR3 protein
TRBJ1-5,-,-,TRBV19,TGTGCCAGTAGTACGTGGGGGCGGGATCAGCCCCAGCATTTT,CASSTWGRDQPQHF
TRBJ1-5,TRBD1,-,TRBV30,TGTGCCTGGAACAGGGGGCTGGAGCAGCCCCAGCATTTT,CAWNRGLEQPQHF
TRBJ2-2,TRBD1,-,TRBV7-2,TGTGCCAGCAGTTACAGGGGTAACACCGGGGAGCTGTTTTTT,CASSYRGNTGELFF
TRBJ2-1,TRBD2,-,TRBV29-1,TGCAGCGTTGAGCCCAGCGGGGGGGCTTATGAGCAGTTCTTC,CSVEPSGGAYEQFF
TRBJ2-7,TRBD2,-,TRBV9,TGTGCCAGCAGCCCGGGGGGGAGCTCCTACGAGCAGTACTTC,CASSPGGSSYEQYF
TRBJ1-6,-,-,TRBV29-1,TGCAGCGTCGGAACAGGCCCTAATTCACCCCTCCACTTT,CSVGTGPNSPLHF
TRBJ2-1,TRBD1,once,TRBV6-5,TGTGCCAGCAGTTACGACAGGGGAATGGAAAATGAGCAGTTCTTC,CASSYDRGMENEQFF
TRBJ2-1,-,-,TRBV18,TGTGCCAGCTCGGCTGATGAGCAGTTCTTC,CASSADEQFF
TRBJ1-2,-,-,TRBV18,TGTGCCAGCTCACCACGGCAGGGAAAGGCAGAAGGCTACACCTTC,CASSPRQGKAEGYTF
TRBJ1-1,-,once,TRBV19,TGTGCCAGTAGTAGCCAGGGGACTGAAGCTTTCTTT,CASSSQGTEAFF
TRBJ2-7,-,few,TRBV11-2,TGTGCCAGCAGCTTATCCGGTTCCTACGAGCAGTACTTC,CASSLSGSYEQYF
TRBJ2-5,TRBD1,-,TRBV14,TGTGCCAGCAGCCACCTCCGGGACAGGGGGGGGCAAGAGACCCAGTACTTC,CASSHLRDRGGQETQYF
TRBJ2-5,-,-,TRBV7-2,TGTGCCAGCAGCGTCGGTTCTCTGGAGGCCCAGTACTTC,CASSVGSLEAQYF
TRBJ1-3,-,once,TRBV5-4,TGTGCCAGCAGCGCCACGGCGGGGGTGGGAAACACCATATATTTT,CASSATAGVGNTIYF
TRBJ1-5,TRBD1,once,TRBV5-4,TGTGCCAGCAGCTCCCCCGGTCGGGACAGTAGATCCAATCAGCCCCAGCATTTT,CASSSPGRDSRSNQPQHF
TRBJ1-5,-,once,TRBV5-8,TGTGCCAGCAGCTGCGGACTCAACGTTAGCAATCAGCCCCAGCATTTT,CASSCGLNVSNQPQHF
TRBJ2-1,-,-,TRBV28,TGTGCCAGCAGTTTGACTAGAGGGTACAATGAGCAGTTCTTC,CASSLTRGYNEQFF
TRBJ1-2,-,once,TRBV18,TGTGCCAGCTCACCCTTTGAGGGGGAGACGTGGGGCTACACCTTC,CASSPFEGETWGYTF
TRBJ2-3,-,-,TRBV2,TGTGCCAGCAGTGGAGGAACAGATACGCAGTATTTT,CASSGGTDTQYF
TRBJ1-5,-,-,TRBV27,TGTGCCAGCAGTCCCACGTCCACCCGACATCATAGTCAGCCCCAGCATTTT,CASSPTSTRHHSQPQHF
TRBJ2-1,-,-,TRBV30,TGTGCCTGGAGTGTCGCCCCCCTGCCTAACAATGAGCAGTTCTTC,CAWSVAPLPNNEQFF
TRBJ1-1,TRBD1,-,TRBV6-5,TGTGCCAGCAGTCACTCCGGGACAGGGGGTGGCACTGAAGCTTTCTTT,CASSHSGTGGGTEAFF
TRBJ2-7,TRBD1,-,TRBV10-3,TGTGCCATCAGTGACAGGGGGTACGAGCAGTACTTC,CAISDRGYEQYF
TRBJ2-5,TRBD1,-,TRBV11-2,TGTGCCAGCAGCGGTGGGGACAGGGTTAAAGAGACCCAGTACTTC,CASSGGDRVKETQYF
TRBJ2-1,-,-,TRBV6-5,TGTGCCAGCAGTTATTCACAGGGTTTCCACAATGAGCAGTTCTTC,CASSYSQGFHNEQFF
TRBJ1-5,-,few,TRBV27,TGTGCCAGCAGTTTGGCAGGGGCTAATCAGCCCCAGCATTTT,CASSLAGANQPQHF
TRBJ2-7,-,-,TRBV7-3,TGTGCCAGCAGCCACTGGGCAGTCCACGAGCAGTACTTC,CASSHWAVHEQYF
TRBJ2-3,TRBD1,-,TRBV15,TGTGCCACCAGCAGAGAACAGGGGGCCGATACGCAGTATTTT,CATSREQGADTQYF
TRBJ1-1,TRBD1,-,TRBV2,TGTGCCAGCAGTGAAGCGAGGTCAGGGGGACTTGGGGCTTTCTTT,CASSEARSGGLGAFF
TRBJ1-5,-,once,TRBV2,TGTGCCAGCAGGTTGGGCCGCGATCAGCCCCAGCATTTT,CASRLGRDQPQHF
TRBJ1-4,TRBD1,-,TRBV13,TGTGCCAGCAGCTCACAGGGGATCAATGAAAAACTGTTTTTT,CASSSQGINEKLFF
TRBJ2-4,-,-,TRBV28,TGTGCCAGCAGTACAAGAACGTTAGCCAAAAACATTCAGTACTTC,CASSTRTLAKNIQYF
TRBJ1-1,TRBD1,-,TRBV2,TGTGCCAGCAGCATGGGACAGTTGAACGCTGAAGCTTTCTTT,CASSMGQLNAEAFF
TRBJ1-1,-,-,TRBV6-6,TGTGCCAGCACCGAGCCAGCGGGGTTTACTGAAGCTTTCTTT,CASTEPAGFTEAFF
TRBJ2-5,TRBD2,-,TRBV18,TGTGCCAGCTCACCGGAATTAGCGGGGGGAGAGACCCAGTACTTC,CASSPELAGGETQYF
TRBJ2-3,TRBD2,-,TRBV28,TGTGCCAGCAGTTCCCGCCGACTAGCGGGAGGTACAGATACGCAGTATTTT,CASSSRRLAGGTDTQYF
TRBJ2-7,TRBD1,-,TRBV27,TGTGCCAGCAGACCACCGGGACAGGGGAAATCCTACGAGCAGTACTTC,CASRPPGQGKSYEQYF
TRBJ1-1,-,-,TRBV19,TGTGCCAGTAGTATAAGGCCGCAGAGGTCTGAAGCTTTCTTT,CASSIRPQRSEAFF
TRBJ2-4,TRBD2,-,TRBV27,TGTGCCAGCAGTTTCAGACTAGCGGGGACTGGGGACATTCAGTACTTC,CASSFRLAGTGDIQYF
TRBJ1-1,-,-,TRBV28,TGTGCCAGCAGTAACAGTGGGAGCACTGAAGCTTTCTTT,CASSNSGSTEAFF
TRBJ1-1,-,-,TRBV6-6,TGTGCCAGCACCAAAGCGAACACTGAAGCTTTCTTT,CASTKANTEAFF
TRBJ2-7,-,-,TRBV4-3,TGCGCCAGCAGCCCCCTGGGACTTTCCTACGAGCAGTACTTC,CASSPLGLSYEQYF
TRBJ2-1,TRBD2,-,TRBV5-1,TGCGCCAGCAGCGGCGGGAGTTCCTACAATGAGCAGTTCTTC,CASSGGSSYNEQFF
TRBJ2-7,TRBD1,-,TRBV5-6,TGTGCCAGCAGCTTGCGCGACAGGGTCTACGAGCAGTACTTC,CASSLRDRVYEQYF
TRBJ2-1,-,-,TRBV4-1,TGCGCCAGCAGCCAAGTGCCAGGGGTGGACAATGAGCAGTTCTTC,CASSQVPGVDNEQFF
TRBJ2-2,TRBD2,-,TRBV18,TGTGCCAGCTCACCATCGCCCCAATTGGCGGGAGGGCCCCCTTTCAACACCGGGGAGCTGTTTTTT,CASSPSPQLAGGPPFNTGELFF